This T cell receptor (beta chain) was obtained from a study of cytomegalovirus exposure and HLA in healthy donors. Study conclusions and caveats: There were some public TCRs occurring in many donors, but most TCR sequences were rare.

The validation cohort, a group of over a hundred subjects, included the donors and was separate from the roughly 620-subject first cohort. This table comes from immunoSEQ multiplex PCR, and its TCRdb copy is limited to in-frame clones, with some not included. The table has fewer than 150,000 clones, roughly 90% seen once. About this clone: No antigen is known for it.

The origin of this receptor is a man aged 30 to 45 in good health and CMV-seronegative. Source material: PBMCs.

Here the CDR3 DNA reads TGTGCCAGCGCGCGGGTGGCGGAACTCTACGAGCAGTACTTC. Its translation is CASARVAELYEQYF. V is TRBV27 and J is TRBJ2-7; D perhaps matches TRBD2 (5 bases). The CDR3 length is 14 residues. Germline V gene data show CDR1 as MNHEY and CDR2 as SMNVEV (reference sequence). Trimming left V 8 bases short and J 3 bases short, with 17 bases between.